This TCR beta chain was profiled in a study of cytomegalovirus exposure and HLA in healthy donors. As to this clone: Its antigen is currently unknown.

A multiplex PCR was run with 60 Vbeta primers and 13 Jbeta primers. As originally analysed: In a later analysis, around 12 million of 60 million to 80 million unique beta chains occurred in at least two donors. TCRdb keeps only in-frame clones here, not all; method: immunoSEQ multiplex PCR. V, J and clone size derive from that table, while D and trimming were established from the DNA sequence. Among about 150,000 clones listed, around 80% were seen once. The length of the CDR3 is 13 residues. The V gene's germline CDR1 is SEHNR and CDR2 FQNEAQ (reference sequence). With 5 bases clipped from V and 7 bases from J, the junction kept 8 bases outside the gene matches. Study results and caveats: A few chains linked to CMV were shown in vitro to be specific for CMV antigens.

This sequence was found in a man between 18 and 29 years old in good health and CMV-seropositive. J is TRBJ2-7 and V is TRBV7-9; 7 bases align to TRBD2. The sequencing sample was made of PBMCs. The CDR3 sequence: CASSLEWGGEQYF. Here the CDR3 DNA reads TGTGCCAGCAGCCTAGAGTGGGGGGGGGAGCAGTACTTC.